The 2 T cell receptor beta chains in this list originate from one sample, sequenced in a study of regulatory T cells in long-lasting Graves disease. Libraries of TCR beta came from iRepertoire HTBI primers plus Arm-PCR of CDR3 regions. MiXCR, run by TCRdb on the multiplex PCR reads, gives a single entry per CDR3 protein. The sample includes a few hundred thousand distinct CDR3 sequences, approximately 23% seen only once; the top ten take around 14%. Time point meaning: persistent/refractory GD, antithyroid drugs over 5 years with positive TRAb. The TCR library was prepared using RNA isolated from PBMCs. Here the sequenced sample was peripheral blood mononuclear cells (PBMCs), taken when the disease was refractory, from a patient treated with antithyroid drugs. These receptors all come from a female donor with Graves disease.

This clonotype was seen only a few times. This chain links TRBV24-1 with TRBJ1-1, with 7 bases that match TRBD1. V lost 7 bases and J lost 8; bases outside the gene matches: 3. Germline V CDR1 and CDR2: KGHDR, SFDVKD. The CDR3 is 11 residues long. CDR3 bases: TGTGCCACCAGCTGGGACAGCGAAGCTTTCTTT. This encodes CATSWDSEAFF.

The sample holds a few counts of this clonotype. The chain recombines TRBV12-3 or TRBV12-4 with TRBJ2-1; no clear D. CDR3 length equals 15 residues. V was cut by 1 base and J by 4 bases, with 11 bases left in between. CDR3 nucleotides: TGTGCCAGCAGTTTAGATCCACGGGCATACAATGAGCAGTTCTTC. Its protein product is CASSLDPRAYNEQFF.